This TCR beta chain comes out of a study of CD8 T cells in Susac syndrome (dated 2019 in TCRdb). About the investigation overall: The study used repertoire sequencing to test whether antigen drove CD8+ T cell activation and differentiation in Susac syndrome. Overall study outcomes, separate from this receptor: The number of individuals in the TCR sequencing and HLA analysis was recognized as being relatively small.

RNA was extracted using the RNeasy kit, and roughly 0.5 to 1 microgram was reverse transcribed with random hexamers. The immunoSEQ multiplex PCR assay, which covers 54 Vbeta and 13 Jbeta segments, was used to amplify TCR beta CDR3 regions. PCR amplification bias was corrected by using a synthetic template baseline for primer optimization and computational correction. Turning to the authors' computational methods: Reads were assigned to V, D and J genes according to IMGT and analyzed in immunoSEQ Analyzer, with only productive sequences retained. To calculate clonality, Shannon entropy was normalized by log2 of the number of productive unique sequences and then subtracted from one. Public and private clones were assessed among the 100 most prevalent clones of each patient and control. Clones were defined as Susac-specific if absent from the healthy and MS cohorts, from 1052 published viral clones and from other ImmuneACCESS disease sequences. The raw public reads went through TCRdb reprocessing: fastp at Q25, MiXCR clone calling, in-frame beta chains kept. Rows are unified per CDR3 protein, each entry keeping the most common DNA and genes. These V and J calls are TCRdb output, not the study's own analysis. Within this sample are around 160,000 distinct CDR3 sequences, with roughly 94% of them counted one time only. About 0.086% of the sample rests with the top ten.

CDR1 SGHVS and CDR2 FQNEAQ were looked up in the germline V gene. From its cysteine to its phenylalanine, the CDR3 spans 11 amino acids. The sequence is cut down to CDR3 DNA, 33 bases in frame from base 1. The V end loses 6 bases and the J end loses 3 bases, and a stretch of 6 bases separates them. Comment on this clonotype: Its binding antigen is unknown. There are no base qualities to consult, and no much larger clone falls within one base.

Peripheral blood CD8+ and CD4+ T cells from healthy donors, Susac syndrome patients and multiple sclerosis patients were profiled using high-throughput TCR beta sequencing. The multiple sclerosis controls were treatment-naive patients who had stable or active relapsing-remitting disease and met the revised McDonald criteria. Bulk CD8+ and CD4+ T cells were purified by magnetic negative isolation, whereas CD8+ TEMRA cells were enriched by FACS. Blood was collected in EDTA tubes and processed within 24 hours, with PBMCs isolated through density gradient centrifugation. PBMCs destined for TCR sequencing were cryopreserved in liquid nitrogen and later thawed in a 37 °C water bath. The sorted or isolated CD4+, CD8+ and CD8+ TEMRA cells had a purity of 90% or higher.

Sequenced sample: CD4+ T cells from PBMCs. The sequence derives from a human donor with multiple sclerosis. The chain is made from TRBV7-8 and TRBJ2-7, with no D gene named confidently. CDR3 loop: CASRLSYEQYF. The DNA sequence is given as TGTGCCAGCAGACTTAGCTACGAGCAGTACTTC.